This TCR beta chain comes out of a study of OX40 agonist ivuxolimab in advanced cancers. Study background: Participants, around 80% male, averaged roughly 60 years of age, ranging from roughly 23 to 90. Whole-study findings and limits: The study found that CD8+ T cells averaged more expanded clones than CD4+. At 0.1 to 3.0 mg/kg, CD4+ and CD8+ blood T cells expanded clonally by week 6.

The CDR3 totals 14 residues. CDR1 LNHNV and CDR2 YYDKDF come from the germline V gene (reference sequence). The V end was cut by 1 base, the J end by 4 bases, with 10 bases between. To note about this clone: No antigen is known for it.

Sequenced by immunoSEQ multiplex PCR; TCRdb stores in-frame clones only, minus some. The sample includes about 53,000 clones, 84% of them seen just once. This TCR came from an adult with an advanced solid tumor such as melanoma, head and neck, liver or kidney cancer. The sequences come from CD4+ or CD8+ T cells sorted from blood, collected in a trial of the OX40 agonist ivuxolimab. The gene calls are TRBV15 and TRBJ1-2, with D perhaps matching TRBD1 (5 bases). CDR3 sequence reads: CATSRVSGGYGYTF. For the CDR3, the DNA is TGTGCCACCAGCAGAGTCTCGGGGGGCTATGGCTACACCTTC.